A single sample gave rise to the 11 T cell receptor beta chains below, sequenced in a study of shared clonotypes between healthy human individuals. Sequencing used immunoSEQ multiplex PCR; TCRdb keeps in-frame clones, though not all of them. The table includes 2,100,000 or so clones, 95% detected once. The sequencing sample was made of naive CD4+ T cells sorted from blood. Regarding subset: CD45RA+ positively selected. These receptors were taken from a man younger than 35 in good health.

The chain couples TRBV5-1 to TRBJ2-5, with 14 bases lining up with TRBD2. Germline CDR1 and CDR2: SGHRS and YFSETQ. The J segment lost 4 bases and the V segment lost 3 bases, leaving 8 bases of the junction unmatched. The CDR3 covers 17 residues. The CDR3 DNA reads as TGCGCCAGCAGCTCCAGAGGGGGGACTAGCGGGAGAGAGACCCAGTACTTC. This gives the protein CASSSRGGTSGRETQYF.

The rearrangement joins TRBV25-1 to TRBJ2-7; D could derive from TRBD1 or TRBD2 (5 bases each). CDR1 and CDR2 (germline): MGHDK, SYGVNS. The CDR3 loop spans 13 amino acids. Trimming stripped 4 bases from V and 3 bases from J, with 10 bases between. The CDR3 DNA sequence: TGTGCCAGCAGTGGGGACGGTCTCTACGAGCAGTACTTC. Residues: CASSGDGLYEQYF.

The chain joins TRBV25-1 to TRBJ1-2, with unresolved D. The CDR3 sequence is 13 residues long. V lost 2 bases and J 6 bases, leaving 10 bases between the germline ends. Germline CDR1 MGHDK, CDR2 SYGVNS. The CDR3 spells CASSEETNHGYTF. CDR3 sequence (DNA): TGTGCCAGCAGTGAAGAGACAAATCATGGCTACACCTTC.

The V gene is TRBV6-1, the J gene TRBJ1-5; D is ambiguous. The CDR3 covers 15 residues. Germline loops: CDR1 MNHNS, CDR2 SASEGT. V lost 7 bases, J lost 2 bases, and 15 bases lay in between. CDR3 amino acids: CASIQEAARNQPQHF. The CDR3 nucleotides read TGTGCCAGCATCCAAGAGGCCGCCCGCAATCAGCCCCAGCATTTT.

The chain recombines TRBV7-6 with TRBJ2-5; maybe TRBD2 (6 bases). The CDR3 has 15 amino acids. Germline CDR1 SGHVS, CDR2 FNYEAQ. V gave up 4 bases and J gave up 2 bases, with 14 bases separating them. CDR3 in DNA: TGTGCCAGCAGCTCCGACAGCCGGGGGCAAGAGACCCAGTACTTC. It is translated as CASSSDSRGQETQYF.

This clone was seen once. V usage is TRBV4-2 and J usage is TRBJ1-5, with D hard to call. CDR3 size: 16 residues. Germline V gene sequence: CDR1 LGHNA, CDR2 YNFKEQ. With 2 bases removed from V and 0 bases from J, the gap between germline ends came to 11 bases. The CDR3 DNA follows: TGTGCCAGCAGCCAATCCGCCAGCATTAGCAATCAGCCCCAGCATTTT. Protein product: CASSQSASISNQPQHF.

CDR3 loop: CASRASGGSRQYF. DNA for the CDR3: TGTGCCAGCAGGGCTAGCGGGGGATCTCGGCAGTACTTC. The chain links TRBV28 to TRBJ2-7, with 10 positions matching TRBD2. Germline V gives CDR1 MDHEN, CDR2 SYDVKM. The junction had 8 bases not matched to a gene; V was cut back by 6 bases and J by 9 bases. CDR3 length equals 13 residues.

The rearrangement joins TRBV21-1 to TRBJ2-7; TRBD1, the table's D call, lacks a check against the DNA. TRBV21-1 is a listed pseudogene. The CDR3 has 17 amino acids. The CDR3 nucleotides are TGTGCCAGCAGCAAAGGGGTTTTGACAGGGGATGTGTACGAGCAGTACTTC. Translation: CASSKGVLTGDVYEQYF.

The rearrangement links TRBV6-1 to TRBJ2-7, with D unresolved. Trimming took off 6 bases at V and 3 bases at J, with 12 bases between the two ends. In germline, CDR1 is MNHNS, CDR2 SASEGT. The CDR3 has 13 amino acids. The chain's CDR3 is CASRTPPNYEQYF. CDR3 bases: TGTGCCAGCAGGACGCCTCCCAACTACGAGCAGTACTTC.

This clone was seen just once. This chain uses TRBV9 with TRBJ2-5; D possibly corresponds to TRBD2 (6 bases). Between the trimmed V and J ends, which lost 3 bases and 2 bases, there was a span of 11 bases. Germline CDR1 reads SGDLS; CDR2 reads YYNGEE. The CDR3 is 14 amino acids. DNA of the CDR3: TGTGCCAGCAGCGGGGGACTGATACAAGAGACCCAGTACTTC. This sequence encodes CASSGGLIQETQYF. Full variable domain (remainder filled in from reference TRBV9 and TRBJ2-5): DSGVTQTPKHLITATGQRVTLRCSPRSGDLSVYWYQQSLDQGLQFLIQYYNGEERAKGNILERFSAQQFPDLHSELNLSSLELGDSALYFCASSGGLIQETQYFGPGTRLLVL.

J is TRBJ1-3 and V is TRBV7-9, with unresolved D. Germline CDR1 and CDR2: SEHNR and FQNEAQ (reference sequence). There are 14 residues in the CDR3. The V end was cut by 1 base, the J end by 0 bases, with 4 bases between. The DNA of the CDR3 is TGTGCCAGCAGCTTAGTTTCCTCTGGAAACACCATATATTTT. Its translation: CASSLVSSGNTIYF.